These T cell receptor beta chains were read from a single sample in a study of blood T cell repertoires in COVID-19. The assay was immunoSEQ multiplex PCR, and TCRdb's table has in-frame clones only and misses some. Of around 75,000 clones in the sample, approximately 85% were seen once. Sample: peripheral blood. Source of these receptors: an elderly woman with active or convalescent COVID-19. The CDR3 runs from the conserved cysteine through the conserved F or W.

cdr3_length: 17; v_call: TRBV6-2/TRBV6-3; cdr3_aa: CASSYSTARGDDEKLFF
cdr3_length: 15; v_call: TRBV11-2; cdr3_aa: CASSSLQGRPYEQYF
cdr3_length: 13; v_call: TRBV7-9; cdr3_aa: CASSLVGGDTQYF
cdr3_length: 15; v_call: TRBV5-8; cdr3_aa: CASPLGGTGRNEQYF
cdr3_length: 16; v_call: TRBV28; cdr3_aa: CASSLGDGPEDYEQYF
cdr3_length: 16; v_call: TRBV19; cdr3_aa: CASSDGTTRRRERQFF
cdr3_length: 14; v_call: TRBV11-2; cdr3_aa: CASSFRDNTYEQYF
cdr3_length: 12; v_call: TRBV29-1; cdr3_aa: CSTRDTPNEQFF
cdr3_length: 15; v_call: TRBV7-9; cdr3_aa: CASSWGGNSNQPQHF
cdr3_length: 13; v_call: TRBV19; cdr3_aa: CASRPFEAGELFF
cdr3_length: 16; v_call: TRBV19; cdr3_aa: CASSIWTSGSYNEQFF
cdr3_length: 15; v_call: TRBV2; cdr3_aa: CASRDIRGRRHGYTF
cdr3_length: 15; v_call: TRBV14; cdr3_aa: CASSPLRGAYNEQFF
cdr3_length: 19; v_call: TRBV5-5; cdr3_aa: CASSTRRTSGSSGANVLTF
cdr3_length: 15; v_call: TRBV12-5; cdr3_aa: CASGIGTGGFNEQFF
cdr3_length: 15; v_call: TRBV6-5; cdr3_aa: CASSYRGTGGNEQFF
cdr3_length: 12; v_call: TRBV28; cdr3_aa: CASHRNNSPLHF
cdr3_length: 11; v_call: TRBV20-1; cdr3_aa: CSAQTGYGYTF